A selection of T cell receptor beta chains follows, all from one sample in a study of OX40 agonist ivuxolimab in advanced cancers. Clones were sequenced by immunoSEQ multiplex PCR, and TCRdb holds only the in-frame ones, with some missing. The table lists roughly 51,000 clones, about 88% of them singletons. The specimen was CD4+ or CD8+ T cells sorted from blood, collected in a trial of the OX40 agonist ivuxolimab. The receptors stem from an adult with an advanced solid tumor such as melanoma, head and neck, liver or kidney cancer. Both conserved end residues are part of each CDR3. D genes are given only for firm matches. The size of a clone is reported for some rows only, either as once, few or many, or as a class for expanded clones.

DNA | CDR3 | size | D | J | V
TGTGCCAGCAATCGAAAGTGGAACACTGAAGCTTTCTTT | CASNRKWNTEAFF | once | . | TRBJ1-1 | TRBV6-5
TGTGCCAGTACCTGGGACAGGGGGGGGAACACTGAAGCTTTCTTT | CASTWDRGGNTEAFF | . | TRBD1 | TRBJ1-1 | TRBV19
TGTGCCAGCAGCCAGCCCGGGACAGGGGGCTTTAATTCACCCCTCCACTTT | CASSQPGTGGFNSPLHF | . | TRBD1 | TRBJ1-6 | TRBV4-2
TGTGCCAGCAGCGTCATTACGGTAATCAATCAGCCCCAGCATTTT | CASSVITVINQPQHF | . | . | TRBJ1-5 | TRBV21-1
TGTGCCAGCAGTTCCCCAGGGAGTTGGACCTACGAGCAGTACTTC | CASSSPGSWTYEQYF | . | . | TRBJ2-7 | TRBV6-5
TGTGCCAGCAGCCAAGATTACAGGGGAGGGAGAGAGCAGTACTTC | CASSQDYRGGREQYF | . | . | TRBJ2-5 | TRBV4-2
TGTGCCAGCAGCTTAGTCCGGGTAGGGGCCAACGTCCTGACTTTC | CASSLVRVGANVLTF | once | . | TRBJ2-6 | TRBV11-2
TGCGCCAGTCTACCGAGGACAGGACTGAACACTGAAGCTTTCTTT | CASLPRTGLNTEAFF | . | TRBD1 | TRBJ1-1 | TRBV5-1
TGTGCCAGTAGTATACTGGTGGAGCAGGGGAGCAATCAGCCCCAGCATTTT | CASSILVEQGSNQPQHF | . | . | TRBJ1-5 | TRBV19
TGTGCCAGCAGCGCATCAACCGTCCGGCCTAGCCCCTACAATGAGCAGTTCTTC | CASSASTVRPSPYNEQFF | . | . | TRBJ2-1 | TRBV9
TGTGCCAGCAGCCGGGACTACCCGTGGGAAGGCACTGAAGCTTTCTTT | CASSRDYPWEGTEAFF | . | . | TRBJ1-1 | TRBV7-9
TGTGCCAGCAGGGCTCGGACTAGCGGGAGTGCCACCGGGGAGCTGTTTTTT | CASRARTSGSATGELFF | once | TRBD2 | TRBJ2-2 | TRBV11-1
TGTGCCAGCAGACGGACAGGGAAAGAGACCCAGTACTTC | CASRRTGKETQYF | . | TRBD1 | TRBJ2-5 | TRBV6-1
TGTGCCAGCAGTCCGGGACAGGGATCCACAGATACGCAGTATTTT | CASSPGQGSTDTQYF | . | TRBD1 | TRBJ2-3 | TRBV6-1